The 23 T cell receptor beta chains presented below share a single source sample, sequenced in a study of T cell repertoires in cytomegalovirus infection. TCRdb re-analysed the reads in MiXCR, keeping a single row per CDR3 protein. Here the sample spans approximately 290,000 distinct CDR3 sequences, about 23% being singletons. The source material was PBMCs. These receptors originate from a human donor in good health (CMV status not recorded). Some clones in this sample may be carry-over from other donors' samples.

With regard to this clonotype: A read error may produce the germline difference seen at one junction end. The gene calls are TRBV7-2 and TRBJ2-4; D is uncertain. The CDR3 length is 13 residues. Per germline, CDR1 SGHTA and CDR2 FQGNSA. The CDR3 loop is CASSLGAKNSQYF. The CDR3 region has the DNA TGTGCCAGCAGCTTAGGAGCCAAAAACAGTCAGTACTTC.

The V call is TRBV7-3, the J call TRBJ2-1; 7 bases agree with TRBD2. This CDR3 is 16 amino acids long. Germline lookup yields CDR1 SGHTA and CDR2 FQGTGA. The ends lost 5 bases at V and 4 bases at J; junction bases unmatched: 11. The CDR3 coding sequence is TGTGCCAGCAGCCCCAAGGGCGGGGGACTTTACAATGAGCAGTTCTTC. Protein: CASSPKGGGLYNEQFF.

This chain connects TRBV20-1 to TRBJ2-5, with D possibly being TRBD2 (5 bases). This CDR3 contains 13 residues. The germline V gene has CDR1 DFQATT and CDR2 SNEGSKA (reference sequence). The V gene lost 0 bases and the J gene lost 5 bases, with 10 bases spanning the gap. The CDR3 nucleotides read TGCAGTGCTAGAGATCCGGGATTGGAGACCCAGTACTTC. Its translation: CSARDPGLETQYF.

In DNA, the CDR3 is TGTGCCAGCAGTTACTCGGGGGCCGGGCAGCCCCAGCATTTT. Amino acid sequence: CASSYSGAGQPQHF. This rearrangement joins TRBV6-6 to TRBJ1-5; D is possibly TRBD1 (6 bases). The CDR3 is made up of 14 amino acids. Trimming took off 0 bases at V and 7 bases at J, with 10 bases between the two ends. Germline V gene lookup returns CDR1 MNHNY and CDR2 SVGAGI (reference sequence).

Many counts were recorded for this clonotype. The V gene is TRBV7-2, the J gene TRBJ1-1; no clear D gene. In germline, CDR1 is SGHTA, CDR2 FQGNSA. CDR3 size: 14 residues. V lost 0 bases, J lost 3 bases, and 8 bases lay in between. This chain's CDR3 is CASSLAGSDTEAFF. The DNA of the CDR3 is TGTGCCAGCAGCTTAGCGGGCTCGGACACTGAAGCTTTCTTT.

The chain uses TRBV20-1 and TRBJ1-1; D is possibly TRBD1 (6 bases). Trimming removed 1 base from V and 0 bases from J, with 9 bases in between. Germline-derived CDR1 and CDR2 are DFQATT and SNEGSKA (reference sequence). This CDR3 has 14 residues. The CDR3 protein is CSARGGQVNTEAFF. The CDR3 coding sequence is TGCAGTGCTAGAGGGGGGCAGGTGAACACTGAAGCTTTCTTT.

This clonotype was seen more than once but under ten times. The J gene is TRBJ1-5, the V gene TRBV7-9; D gene uncertain. V dropped 5 bases and J dropped 6 bases, with 8 bases sitting between them. The germline V gene encodes CDR1 SEHNR and CDR2 FQNEAQ (reference sequence). CDR3 length: 12 residues. Here the CDR3 reads CASSGSGQPQHF. The CDR3 DNA follows: TGTGCCAGCAGCGGATCTGGTCAGCCCCAGCATTTT. Full variable domain (rest looked up from reference TRBV7-9 and TRBJ1-5): DTGVSQNPRHKITKRGQNVTFRCDPISEHNRLYWYRQTLGQGPEFLTYFQNEAQLEKSRLLSDRFSAERPKGSFSTLEIQRTEQGDSAMYLCASSGSGQPQHFGDGTRLSIL.

This clonotype has more than one count but fewer than ten. The chain couples TRBV12-3 or TRBV12-4 to TRBJ2-3; D possibly corresponds to TRBD1 (6 bases). This CDR3 contains 12 residues. V lost 6 bases to trimming and J lost 4 bases, with 8 bases between them. The DNA for the CDR3 is TGTGCCAGCAGAACAGGGTCAGATACGCAGTATTTT. This sequence encodes CASRTGSDTQYF.

The chain is built from TRBV7-6 and TRBJ1-5; D possibly corresponds to TRBD1 (6 bases). The ends were cut back, 6 bases at V and 5 bases at J, with 11 bases in the middle. The CDR3 sequence is 13 residues long. Germline V lookup: CDR1 SGHVS, CDR2 FNYEAQ. The CDR3 nucleotides read TGTGCCAGCAGTTTGGACAGTTATCAGCCCCAGCATTTT. Translating gives CASSLDSYQPQHF.

Here the CDR3 reads CASRNRRSLTDTQYF. In DNA form, the CDR3 reads TGTGCCAGCAGAAACCGTCGGAGCCTCACAGATACGCAGTATTTT. The chain has TRBV5-4 and TRBJ2-3; no definite D call. There are 15 residues in the CDR3. The germline V and J ends were trimmed by 5 bases and 2 bases, with 15 bases remaining between them. Per the germline V gene, CDR1 is SGHNT and CDR2 is YYREEE (reference sequence).

The chain uses TRBV28 and TRBJ1-1, with D possibly TRBD1 on 5 matching bases. Germline loops: CDR1 MDHEN, CDR2 SYDVKM. The germline V and J ends were trimmed by 5 bases and 4 bases, with 11 bases remaining between them. The length of the CDR3 is 13 residues. The CDR3 bases are TGTGCCAGCAGTATACAGGTGGGCACTGAAGCTTTCTTT. Translated: CASSIQVGTEAFF.

This clonotype was found once. J is TRBJ1-6 and V is TRBV5-1; 7 positions match TRBD1. Losses at the gene ends were 6 bases for V and 7 bases for J; bases not matched to a gene: 10. The CDR3 runs to 15 residues. Germline V gives CDR1 SGHRS, CDR2 YFSETQ. CDR3 amino acids: CASTPLGGGNSPLHF. The CDR3 coding sequence is TGCGCCAGCACCCCCTTAGGGGGCGGCAATTCACCCCTCCACTTT.

A few counts support this clonotype. The J gene is TRBJ1-6, the V gene TRBV27; possible D gene TRBD1, 5 bases. Germline V gene lookup returns CDR1 MNHEY and CDR2 SMNVEV (reference sequence). This CDR3 has 17 residues. V gave up 2 bases and J gave up 5 bases, with 16 bases separating them. As DNA, the CDR3 is TGTGCCAGCAGTTTAGGTCCTGGGGGACCCCATAATTCACCCCTCCACTTT. This sequence encodes CASSLGPGGPHNSPLHF.

This clonotype was observed at least ten times. The genes are TRBV7-2 and TRBJ2-6; maybe TRBD2 (5 bases). CDR1 SGHTA and CDR2 FQGNSA come from the germline V gene. V lost 1 base to trimming and J lost 1 base, with 11 bases between them. The CDR3 is 17 amino acids. The CDR3 region has the DNA TGTGCCAGCAGCTTAGTGGCGACTACTTCTGGGGCCAACGTCCTGACTTTC. It translates to CASSLVATTSGANVLTF.

The chain recombines TRBV11-2 with TRBJ2-3, with D perhaps TRBD2 (5 bases). CDR1 is SGHAT, CDR2 FQNNGV, per germline. This CDR3 is built from 14 residues. Trimming shortened V by 3 bases and J by 2 bases, and 9 bases separated the two germline ends. The CDR3 is CASSLGEATDTQYF. For the CDR3, the DNA is TGTGCCAGCAGCTTGGGAGAAGCCACAGATACGCAGTATTTT.

This clonotype has at least ten counts. J is TRBJ2-3 and V is TRBV7-2; D may be TRBD2 (5 bases). The V gene's germline CDR1 is SGHTA and CDR2 FQGNSA. Trimming removed 3 bases at V and 6 bases at J, with 10 bases between. CDR3 length: 13 residues. The DNA for the CDR3 is TGTGCCAGCAGCTTCAACTCGGGGGATACGCAGTATTTT. This gives the protein CASSFNSGDTQYF. Looking up the rest from reference TRBV7-2 and TRBJ2-3 gives the full variable domain: GAGVSQSPSNKVTEKGKDVELRCDPISGHTALYWYRQSLGQGLEFLIYFQGNSAPDKSGLPSDRFSAERTGGSVSTLTIQRTQQEDSAVYLCASSFNSGDTQYFGPGTRLTVL.

Only a few counts were recorded for this clonotype. The chain employs TRBV12-3 or TRBV12-4 and TRBJ2-1; 12 bases fit TRBD2. CDR3 length: 16 amino acids. Losses at the gene ends were 1 base for V and 2 bases for J; bases not matched to a gene: 0. CDR3 DNA: TGTGCCAGCAGTTTAGGGACTAGCGGGACCTACAATGAGCAGTTCTTC. Its protein is CASSLGTSGTYNEQFF.

The table lists this clonotype with many counts. The chain is built from TRBV7-9 and TRBJ1-2; unclear D gene. V was pared by 1 base and J by 7 bases, with 13 bases between. Per the germline V gene, CDR1 is SEHNR and CDR2 is FQNEAQ (reference sequence). The CDR3 spans 14 residues. The CDR3 here is CASSLGRPTSGYTF. For the CDR3, the DNA is TGTGCCAGCAGCTTAGGACGACCTACTTCTGGCTACACCTTC.

This clonotype showed up just a few times. The rearrangement uses TRBV6-6 and TRBJ2-1; 13 bases map to TRBD2. V lost 7 bases and J lost 6; bases outside the gene matches: 6. This CDR3 region has 15 residues. Germline lookup yields CDR1 MNHNY and CDR2 SVGAGI (reference sequence). The chain's CDR3 is CASKPLAGGPNEQFF. The CDR3 coding sequence is TGTGCCAGCAAACCACTAGCGGGGGGGCCCAATGAGCAGTTCTTC.

This clonotype was detected ten times or more. The genes are TRBV7-6 and TRBJ2-1; TRBD2 matches at 14 bases. The CDR3 consists of 15 residues. After removal of 5 bases from V and 6 bases from J, the junction contained 3 bases not matched to a gene. The germline CDR1 and CDR2 sequences are SGHVS and FNYEAQ. CDR3 sequence reads: CASSQGTSGSNEQFF. For the CDR3, the DNA is TGTGCCAGCAGCCAAGGGACTAGCGGGAGCAATGAGCAGTTCTTC.

The CDR3 sequence is CASSVRDRGSYQPQHF. Written as DNA, the CDR3 is TGTGCCAGTAGTGTCCGGGACAGGGGTTCGTATCAGCCCCAGCATTTT. The gene calls are TRBV19 and TRBJ1-5; TRBD1 aligns across 10 bases. Germline assignment: CDR1 LNHDA and CDR2 SQIVND (reference sequence). The CDR3 is 16 residues long. J was trimmed by 5 bases and V by 5 bases; bases with no gene match: 9.

This chain links TRBV20-1 with TRBJ1-5; 8 positions agree with TRBD1. This CDR3 comprises 16 residues. V lost 0 bases and J lost 2; bases outside the gene matches: 6. CDR1 and CDR2 (germline): DFQATT, SNEGSKA (reference sequence). In DNA form, the CDR3 reads TGCAGTGCTAGAGAGACTCAGGGGGCAGGCAATCAGCCCCAGCATTTT. Protein sequence: CSARETQGAGNQPQHF.

This sequence joins TRBV12-3 or TRBV12-4 and TRBJ2-2; tentatively, D is TRBD1 (6 bases). Trimming removed 6 bases from V and 1 base from J, with 15 bases in between. This CDR3 comprises 16 residues. CDR3 sequence reads: CASRTPWTVNTGELFF. In DNA, the CDR3 is TGTGCCAGCAGAACACCGTGGACAGTGAACACCGGGGAGCTGTTTTTT.